This passage covers 5 T cell receptor beta chains from one sample sequenced in a study of a mutant IDH1 vaccine in newly diagnosed glioma. The antigens these receptors bind are not known. As for time point: week 11, during vaccination. A 20-mer mutant IDH1 peptide at 300 ug was injected subcutaneously with topical imiquimod. The method was immunoSEQ multiplex PCR; TCRdb's version includes in-frame clones alone and lacks a portion of them. The sample has 30,000 to 40,000 clones, around 83% seen once. Sequenced here: PBMCs, sampled from a glioma patient whose treatment included an IDH1 peptide vaccine. The receptors here all came from a man in his forties with glioma.

The chain joins TRBV23-1 to TRBJ1-2, with a weak D call TRBD1 (6 bases). TRBV23-1 is noted as an ORF with a role that remains uncertain. The CDR3 length is 15 residues. Between the trimmed V and J ends, which lost 0 bases and 4 bases, there was a span of 12 bases. CDR3 in amino acids: CASSQSGGGGYGYTF. The DNA for the CDR3 is TGCGCCAGCAGTCAATCGGGGGGAGGGGGCTATGGCTACACCTTC.

The chain uses TRBV29-1 and TRBJ2-7; TRBD2 matches at 14 bases. There are 16 residues in the CDR3. J lost 3 bases, V lost 7 bases, and 11 bases had no gene match. CDR1 is SQVTM, CDR2 ANQGSEA, per germline. The CDR3 reads CSAGTSGRVPGYEQYF. The CDR3 DNA reads TGCAGCGCCGGGACTAGCGGGAGAGTTCCCGGCTACGAGCAGTACTTC.

The V call is TRBV13, the J call TRBJ1-1, with a possible D match to TRBD1 (6 bases). Germline values: CDR1 PRHDT, CDR2 FYEKMQ (reference sequence). This CDR3 contains 15 residues. Trimming left V 4 bases short and J 5 bases short, with 17 bases between. The CDR3 DNA sequence: TGTGCCAGCAGCTGGGGGCAGGGCGGCGGGACTGAAGCTTTCTTT. It encodes CASSWGQGGGTEAFF.

CDR3 nucleotides: TGTGCCAGCTCACCGCAGAACCAGGACGAGCAGTACTTC. Translated, it gives CASSPQNQDEQYF. The chain combines TRBV18 with TRBJ2-7, with D uncertain. V lost 3 bases and J lost 5, with 11 bases in between. The CDR3 sequence is 13 residues long. Germline assignment: CDR1 KGHSH and CDR2 LQKENI. Full variable domain (rest looked up from reference TRBV18 and TRBJ2-7): NAGVMQNPRHLVRRRGQEARLRCSPMKGHSHVYWYRQLPEEGLKFMVYLQKENIIDESGMPKERFSAEFPKEGPSILRIQQVVRGDSAAYFCASSPQNQDEQYFGPGTRLTVT.

The J gene is TRBJ1-2, the V gene TRBV19, with D unresolved. The germline V gene has CDR1 LNHDA and CDR2 SQIVND (reference sequence). V lost 7 bases and J lost 3, with 12 bases in between. This CDR3 is 13 amino acids long. The CDR3 spells CASNEGNYYGYTF. CDR3 nucleotides: TGTGCCAGTAATGAAGGGAACTACTATGGCTACACCTTC.